Listed below are T cell receptor beta chains from one sample, sequenced in a study of shared clonotypes between healthy human individuals. Method: immunoSEQ multiplex PCR; TCRdb's copy keeps in-frame clones and lacks some. The table includes about 2,500,000 clones, about 92% detected once. Specimen: naive CD4+ T cells sorted from blood. The source is a man aged 18-30 years in good health. Both conserved end residues are part of each CDR3. A D gene is named only where the DNA matches it firmly. For some rows the clone size is stated as once, few or many, or as a class when expanded; others skip it.

d_gene	len	v_gene	j_gene	abundance	CDR3nt	CDR3aa
TRBD1	16	TRBV6-1	TRBJ2-7	-	TGTGCCAGCAGTGTAAACCCGGGACAGGGATCAGGCGAGCAGTACTTC	CASSVNPGQGSGEQYF
TRBD1	14	TRBV6-5	TRBJ1-1	-	TGTGCCAGCAGTTCTACAGGGGCGGTCACTGAAGCTTTCTTT	CASSSTGAVTEAFF
-	14	TRBV7-8	TRBJ2-3	-	TGTGCCAGCAGCTTAGTTCAGTCCACAGATACGCAGTATTTT	CASSLVQSTDTQYF
TRBD1	14	TRBV28	TRBJ1-1	-	TGTGCCAGCAGTTCTGAACAGGGGGCGCGAGGGGCTTTCTTT	CASSSEQGARGAFF
-	14	TRBV28	TRBJ2-7	-	TGTGCCAGCAGTTTAAGGCAGTACTCCTACGAGCAGTACTTC	CASSLRQYSYEQYF
TRBD1	13	TRBV6-1	TRBJ2-7	-	TGTGCCAGCGACAGGGGGCCGGTTTACGAGCAGTACTTC	CASDRGPVYEQYF
-	15	TRBV5-1	TRBJ1-3	-	TGCGCCAGCAGCTTGGCCGGAGATCCTGGAAACACCATATATTTT	CASSLAGDPGNTIYF
-	15	TRBV28	TRBJ1-5	-	TGTGCCAGCAGTCCACGCTCCCCTTTGGGGGAGCCCCAGCATTTT	CASSPRSPLGEPQHF
-	13	TRBV6-1	TRBJ1-2	-	TGTGCCAGCAGCCCCAGGGCTTCCTATGGCTACACCTTC	CASSPRASYGYTF
-	15	TRBV7-9	TRBJ2-5	-	TGTGCCAGCAGCTTCCGCGGAGGACAGCAAGAGACCCAGTACTTC	CASSFRGGQQETQYF
-	13	TRBV28	TRBJ2-7	-	TGTGCCAGCAGTTTTTCAGATACCTACGAGCAGTACTTC	CASSFSDTYEQYF
-	16	TRBV12-5	TRBJ1-5	few	TGTGCTAGTGGTTTGGTACGGGGGGGAAGCAATCAGCCCCAGCATTTT	CASGLVRGGSNQPQHF
TRBD1	16	TRBV5-4	TRBJ1-4	-	TGTGCCAGCAGCTTGAAGGGACAGGAGATTAATGAAAAACTGTTTTTT	CASSLKGQEINEKLFF
TRBD2	15	TRBV7-2	TRBJ2-3	-	TGTGCCAGCAGCCGCCAGACTAGCGAGGCCGGTACGCAGTATTTT	CASSRQTSEAGTQYF
-	13	TRBV11-2	TRBJ1-6	-	TGTGCCAGCAGCTTAGCTCATAGGTCACCCCTCCACTTT	CASSLAHRSPLHF
TRBD2	16	TRBV10-3	TRBJ2-1	-	TGTGCCATCAGTGAGTGGCTAGCGGGAGGTGGGGATGAGCAGTTCTTC	CAISEWLAGGGDEQFF
TRBD2	17	TRBV10-3	TRBJ2-2	-	TGTGCCATCAGCCCTCGTAGCGGGAGGGACTCGGCCGGGGAGCTGTTTTTT	CAISPRSGRDSAGELFF
-	14	TRBV10-3	TRBJ1-2	few	TGTGCCATCAGACTAAACAGGGAAACCCATGGCTACACCTTC	CAIRLNRETHGYTF
-	11	TRBV4-1	TRBJ2-3	-	TGCGCCAGCAGCAACACAGATACGCAGTATTTT	CASSNTDTQYF
TRBD1	14	TRBV11-2	TRBJ1-2	once	TGTGCCAGCAGCCCCCTGCGGACAGGGGTTGGCTACACCTTC	CASSPLRTGVGYTF
-	14	TRBV6-1	TRBJ2-5	-	TGTGCCAGCGGGTCACGGACCGTAGATGAAACCCAGTACTTC	CASGSRTVDETQYF
-	15	TRBV5-4	TRBJ1-1	-	TGTGCCAGCAGGGCATCTCAAGCTGGGAACACTGAAGCTTTCTTT	CASRASQAGNTEAFF
TRBD1	15	TRBV6-1	TRBJ1-5	-	TGTGCCAGCAGGGAACAGGGGGCAAGCAATCAGCCCCAGCATTTT	CASREQGASNQPQHF
TRBD1	13	TRBV6-5	TRBJ1-6	-	TGTGCCAGCAGTCGGGGACAGAATTCACCCCTCCACTTT	CASSRGQNSPLHF
-	13	TRBV5-4	TRBJ1-2	-	TGTGCCAGCAGCTTCGTGGGAGAAAATGGCTACACCTTC	CASSFVGENGYTF
TRBD2	14	TRBV6-1	TRBJ2-7	-	TGTGCCAGCAGTGGGGGGGGAGGCTTCTACGAGCAGTACTTC	CASSGGGGFYEQYF
-	14	TRBV6-1	TRBJ2-1	-	TGTGCCAGCAGTGAACTTTTATTAGGGAATGAGCAGTTCTTC	CASSELLLGNEQFF
TRBD2	16	TRBV9	TRBJ2-5	-	TGTGCCAGCAGCGTAGCTAGCGGGGGGACCCAAGAGACCCAGTACTTC	CASSVASGGTQETQYF
TRBD1	13	TRBV30	TRBJ2-1	-	TGTGCCTGGGCCAGCGACAGGGGGAATGAGCAGTTCTTC	CAWASDRGNEQFF
-	13	TRBV6-6	TRBJ2-3	-	TGTGCCAGCAGTAGAGACGGGACAGATACGCAGTATTTT	CASSRDGTDTQYF
TRBD2	16	TRBV10-1	TRBJ2-1	-	TGCGCCAGCAGTGAGCCGGGGACTAGCGGGCATAATGAGCAGTTCTTC	CASSEPGTSGHNEQFF
-	14	TRBV5-4	TRBJ2-5	few	TGTGCCAGCAGCCCCGGGCCGGGGAAAGAGACCCAGTACTTC	CASSPGPGKETQYF
TRBD2	18	TRBV30	TRBJ2-1	once	TGTGCCTGGAGTCTCCTTCGTGGCGGGAGTGTAGGGTTACATGAGCAGTTCTTC	CAWSLLRGGSVGLHEQFF
TRBD1	14	TRBV9	TRBJ2-5	-	TGTGCCAGCAGCGTATCAGGGGGCCAGGAGACCCAGTACTTC	CASSVSGGQETQYF